A single sample is the source of the 15 T cell receptor beta chains below, sequenced in a study of cytomegalovirus exposure and HLA in healthy donors. A multiplex PCR was run with 60 Vbeta primers and 13 Jbeta primers. Method: immunoSEQ multiplex PCR; TCRdb's copy keeps in-frame clones and lacks some. Altogether about 110,000 clones are present, 12% to 15% being singletons, with the ten largest covering over 0.65%. Sequenced input: PBMCs. The receptors come from a female donor in good health and CMV-seronegative.

This clone was recorded a few times. This chain uses TRBV10-1 with TRBJ2-5; 8 bases fit TRBD1. J was trimmed by 2 bases and V by 5 bases; bases with no gene match: 1. Germline loops: CDR1 WNHNN, CDR2 SYGVQD (reference sequence). This CDR3 has 13 amino acids. The CDR3 DNA is TGCGCCAGCAGTCGGACAGGGCAAGAGACCCAGTACTTC. It encodes CASSRTGQETQYF.

V usage is TRBV2 and J usage is TRBJ1-2, with 9 bases aligning to TRBD1. Germline assignment: CDR1 SNHLY and CDR2 FYNNEI. With V trimmed by 10 bases and J by 5 bases, 11 bases remained unmatched. This CDR3 spans 14 amino acids. This chain's CDR3 is CATQGQGMLYGYTF. In nucleotides, the CDR3 is TGTGCCACCCAGGGACAGGGTATGTTGTATGGCTACACCTTC.

The CDR3 sequence: CASSYTGITRAEQYF. CDR3 in DNA: TGTGCCAGCAGTTACACAGGGATTACGCGTGCCGAGCAGTACTTC. V gene TRBV6-5 combines with J gene TRBJ2-7; TRBD1 might be the D (6 bases). The CDR3 sequence is 15 residues long. Germline lookup yields CDR1 MNHEY and CDR2 SVGAGI. V was clipped by 2 bases and J by 6 bases, with 17 bases between them.

The chain is built from TRBV6-5 and TRBJ2-1; 11 bases map to TRBD2. Germline V gene sequence: CDR1 MNHEY, CDR2 SVGAGI. The CDR3 contains 14 residues. V trimming: 6 bases; J trimming: 4 bases; junction bases outside the gene matches: 2. This CDR3 is CASSRTSGYNEQFF. The CDR3 DNA sequence: TGTGCCAGCAGCAGGACTAGCGGGTACAATGAGCAGTTCTTC.

This clone was found a few times. The V and J genes are TRBV19 and TRBJ1-6; TRBD1 matches 8 bases. This CDR3 spans 16 amino acids. The trim removed 4 bases at V and 6 bases at J, leaving 8 bases unmatched. Germline CDR1 is LNHDA and CDR2 is SQIVND (reference sequence). The CDR3 region is CASSKNSGGSNSPLHF. The CDR3, as DNA: TGTGCCAGTAGTAAAAATTCAGGGGGCTCTAATTCACCCCTCCACTTT.

The table lists this clone with a few counts. This chain uses TRBV4-3 with TRBJ2-7, with a tentative D call TRBD2 (6 bases). The CDR3 runs to 17 residues. Trimming removed 0 bases at V and 1 base at J, with 16 bases between. Germline loops: CDR1 LGHNA, CDR2 YSLEER. As DNA, the CDR3 is TGCGCCAGCAGCCAAGATATTGATGGGGAGGTTTCCTACGAGCAGTACTTC. Protein: CASSQDIDGEVSYEQYF.

There are a few counts of this clone. J is TRBJ1-6 and V is TRBV6-5; 7 bases line up with TRBD1. Germline V gene data show CDR1 as MNHEY and CDR2 as SVGAGI. J gave up 9 bases and V 2 bases, and 4 bases lay outside the gene matches. This CDR3 is 14 amino acids long. The CDR3 DNA is TGTGCCAGCAGTTACCGCCAGGGGGTTTCACCCCTCCACTTT. Amino acid sequence: CASSYRQGVSPLHF.

The V call is TRBV7-3, the J call TRBJ2-5; the match to TRBD2 covers 7 bases. V shed 0 bases and J 0 bases; nucleotides not matched to a gene: 4. The CDR3 has 16 residues. CDR1 and CDR2 from the germline V gene are SGHTA and FQGTGA. CDR3 nucleotides: TGTGCCAGCAGCTTAACCGGGAGGCGAAACCAAGAGACCCAGTACTTC. Amino acid sequence: CASSLTGRRNQETQYF.

This clone has just a few counts. The chain carries TRBV5-4 and TRBJ2-5; 9 bases fit TRBD1. The CDR3 contains 14 residues. CDR1 and CDR2 (germline): SGHNT, YYREEE (reference sequence). V dropped 3 bases and J dropped 4; count of bases not matched to a gene: 4. In DNA form, the CDR3 reads TGTGCCAGCAGCTCGCAACAGGGGGCAGAGACCCAGTACTTC. It codes for CASSSQQGAETQYF. Together with reference TRBV5-4 and TRBJ2-5, the CDR3 gives the full variable domain: ETGVTQSPTHLIKTRGQQVTLRCSSQSGHNTVSWYQQALGQGPQFIFQYYREEENGRGNFPPRFSGLQFPNYSSELNVNALELDDSALYLCASSSQQGAETQYFGPGTRLLVL.

The chain uses TRBV4-3 and TRBJ2-2; 7 positions agree with TRBD2. Trimming removed 3 bases from V and 4 bases from J; junction bases left unmatched: 8. In germline, CDR1 is LGHNA, CDR2 YSLEER. The CDR3 extends over 16 amino acids. CDR3 nucleotides: TGCGCCAGCAGCCAGTCGACTAGCACATCCACCGGGGAGCTGTTTTTT. It yields the protein CASSQSTSTSTGELFF.

This clone was counted between two and nine times. V usage is TRBV30 and J usage is TRBJ1-6, with unresolved D. V was cut by 2 bases and J by 0 bases, with 5 bases left in between. Germline V lookup: CDR1 GTSNPN, CDR2 SVGIG (reference sequence). CDR3 length: 14 amino acids. The CDR3 here is CAWSWSSYNSPLHF. CDR3 in DNA: TGTGCCTGGAGTTGGAGCTCCTATAATTCACCCCTCCACTTT. Full variable domain (rest looked up from reference TRBV30 and TRBJ1-6): SQTIHQWPATLVQPVGSPLSLECTVEGTSNPNLYWYRQAAGRGLQLLFYSVGIGQISSEVPQNLSASRPQDRQFILSSKKLLLSDSGFYLCAWSWSSYNSPLHFGNGTRLTVT.

This clone was counted between two and nine times. This sequence joins TRBV2 and TRBJ1-2; D unresolved. Trimming removed 3 bases at V and 7 bases at J, with 12 bases between. The CDR3 covers 13 residues. Germline-derived CDR1 and CDR2 are SNHLY and FYNNEI. The CDR3 is CASSDEGMAGYTF. CDR3 bases: TGTGCCAGCAGTGATGAGGGTATGGCTGGCTACACCTTC.

V usage is TRBV6-5 and J usage is TRBJ1-2; TRBD1 matches 8 bases. The J segment lost 5 bases and the V segment lost 4 bases, leaving 3 bases of the junction unmatched. The CDR3 has 13 amino acids. Germline CDR1 reads MNHEY; CDR2 reads SVGAGI. CDR3 loop: CASSFGTGYGYTF. As DNA, the CDR3 is TGTGCCAGCAGTTTCGGGACAGGTTATGGCTACACCTTC.

The chain recombines TRBV5-1 with TRBJ1-2; 9 bases agree with TRBD1. Germline loops: CDR1 SGHRS, CDR2 YFSETQ. The CDR3 contains 15 residues. V dropped 4 bases and J dropped 5; count of bases not matched to a gene: 9. The CDR3 bases are TGCGCCAGCAGCCCCACTTCGGACAGGGGATATGGCTACACCTTC. It translates to CASSPTSDRGYGYTF.

This clone turned up a few times. The junction does not match germline at one end; this may be a read error. The chain uses TRBV7-7 and TRBJ1-1; no definite D call. Germline V lookup: CDR1 SSHAT, CDR2 FNYEAQ (reference sequence). There are 13 residues in the CDR3. The DNA for the CDR3 is TGTGCTAGCAGCCCTAGTCCGAACACTGAAGCTTTCTTT. This sequence encodes CASSPSPNTEAFF.